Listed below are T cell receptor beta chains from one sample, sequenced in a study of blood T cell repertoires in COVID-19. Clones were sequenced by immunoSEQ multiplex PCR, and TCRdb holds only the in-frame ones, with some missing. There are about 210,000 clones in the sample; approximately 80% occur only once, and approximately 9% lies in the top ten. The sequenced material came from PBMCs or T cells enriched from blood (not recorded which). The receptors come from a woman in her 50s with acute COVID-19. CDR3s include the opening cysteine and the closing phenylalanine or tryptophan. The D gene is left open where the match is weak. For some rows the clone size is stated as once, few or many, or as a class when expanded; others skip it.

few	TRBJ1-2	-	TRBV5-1	TGCGCCAGCAGCTTGGATCAGATTGGCTACACCTTC	CASSLDQIGYTF
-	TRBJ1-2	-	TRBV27	TGTGCCAGCAGTTATCGTCAGGGGCGATCCTATGGCTACACCTTC	CASSYRQGRSYGYTF
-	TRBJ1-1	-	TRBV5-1	TGCGCCAGCAGCTTGGGCCACCGGGACACTAAAGCTGGTGAAGCTTTCTTT	CASSLGHRDTKAGEAFF
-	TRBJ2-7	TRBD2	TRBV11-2	TGTGCCAGCAGCTTAAAAGTCACCCCTACTAGCGGGGTTTCCTACGAGCAGTACTTC	CASSLKVTPTSGVSYEQYF
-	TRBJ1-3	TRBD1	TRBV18	TGTGCCAGCTCAACGGGACAGGGGGCTTCTGGAAACACCATATATTTT	CASSTGQGASGNTIYF
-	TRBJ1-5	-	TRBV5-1	TGCGCCAGCAGCTTGTCTCTTAATCAGCCCCAGCATTTT	CASSLSLNQPQHF
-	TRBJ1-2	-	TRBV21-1	TGTGCCAGCAGCAATAACTCGGGCTACACCTTC	CASSNNSGYTF
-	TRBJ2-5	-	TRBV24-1	TGTGCCACCAGTGAGGGGCACCGGGAGACCCAGTACTTC	CATSEGHRETQYF
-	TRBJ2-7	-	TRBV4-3	TGCGCCAGCAGCCAAGATACCAGCGACTCCTACGAGCAGTACTTC	CASSQDTSDSYEQYF
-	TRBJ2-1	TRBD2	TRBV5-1	TGCGCCAGCAGCTTGGATTTTTGGGACGCACCCGGGACTATTGGCTACAATGAGCAGTTCTTC	CASSLDFWDAPGTIGYNEQFF
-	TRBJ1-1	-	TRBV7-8	TGTGCCAGCAGCCCTAGGATCGCGAACACTGAAGCTTTCTTT	CASSPRIANTEAFF
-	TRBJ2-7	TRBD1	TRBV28	TGTGCCAGCAGTTTAGCCGGGACAGGCTACGAGCAGTACTTC	CASSLAGTGYEQYF
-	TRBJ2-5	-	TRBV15	TGTGCCACCAGCAATTGGCGGCAAGAGACCCAGTACTTC	CATSNWRQETQYF
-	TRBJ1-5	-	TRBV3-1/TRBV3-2	TGTGCCAGCAGCCGGGGCCACCAGCCCCAGCATTTT	CASSRGHQPQHF
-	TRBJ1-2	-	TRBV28	TGTGCCAGCAGTTTATGGCAGGGAACCCATGGCTACACCTTC	CASSLWQGTHGYTF
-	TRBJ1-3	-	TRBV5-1	TGCGCCAGCAGCTTGGAAGGGGGTTATGGAAACACCATATATTTT	CASSLEGGYGNTIYF
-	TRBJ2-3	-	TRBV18	TGTGCCAGCGTAGGGAGCGCAGATACGCAGTATTTT	CASVGSADTQYF